The next 28 T cell receptor beta chains were all read from a single sample in a study of cytomegalovirus exposure and HLA in healthy donors. The PCR contained 60 Vbeta and 13 Jbeta primers. Libraries were prepared by immunoSEQ multiplex PCR; TCRdb keeps only in-frame clonotypes and omits some of them. Here the sample spans some 130,000 clones, approximately 87% being singletons. Sequenced input: PBMCs. These receptors were collected from a man aged 35-49 years in good health and CMV-seronegative.

The V and J genes are TRBV4-3 and TRBJ2-5; no reliable D call. This CDR3 comprises 18 residues. Trimming took 3 bases from V and 1 from J, leaving 21 bases between them. Germline CDR1 and CDR2: LGHNA and YSLEER. Written as DNA, the CDR3 is TGCGCCAGCAGCCAGCCAGTACCCCTTGCCAGTGCCCAAGAGACCCAGTACTTC. It encodes CASSQPVPLASAQETQYF.

This clone was seen a few times. The chain is built from TRBV6-5 and TRBJ2-7; a possible D gene is TRBD2 (5 bases). Trimming shortened V by 3 bases and J by 5 bases, and 20 bases separated the two germline ends. The CDR3 is made up of 16 amino acids. Germline-derived CDR1 and CDR2 are MNHEY and SVGAGI. The CDR3, as DNA: TGTGCCAGCAGTTATTTAGACGGGGTGCCTCTACACGAGCAGTACTTC. Translation: CASSYLDGVPLHEQYF.

The chain recombines TRBV5-1 with TRBJ1-4; no clear D. V was clipped by 0 bases and J by 3 bases, with 9 bases between them. The CDR3 length is 15 residues. Germline V gives CDR1 SGHRS, CDR2 YFSETQ. CDR3 nucleotides: TGCGCCAGCAGCTTGGAAAGCCTGCCTAATGAAAAACTGTTTTTT. Protein sequence: CASSLESLPNEKLFF.

V usage is TRBV20-1 and J usage is TRBJ2-2, with D unclear. Germline assignment: CDR1 DFQATT and CDR2 SNEGSKA (reference sequence). CDR3 length equals 9 residues. The CDR3 loop is CRPGGELFF. CDR3 coding DNA: TGCAGGCCCGGGGGGGAGCTGTTTTTT.

This clone was seen only a few times. V is TRBV19 and J is TRBJ1-5; D might be TRBD1 (5 bases). This CDR3 has 15 residues. Germline V gene sequence: CDR1 LNHDA, CDR2 SQIVND (reference sequence). V was shortened by 7 bases and J by 0 bases, with 13 bases between the two germline ends. CDR3 sequence reads: CASTLQGISNQPQHF. For the CDR3, the DNA is TGTGCCAGTACCCTCCAGGGAATTAGCAATCAGCCCCAGCATTTT.

This chain connects TRBV4-3 to TRBJ2-7; D is unclear. CDR1 is LGHNA, CDR2 YSLEER, per germline. The CDR3 contains 16 residues. Trimming took off 2 bases at V and 0 bases at J, with 14 bases between the two ends. CDR3 sequence: CASSQFFGASSYEQYF. CDR3 sequence (DNA): TGCGCCAGCAGCCAATTTTTTGGAGCGAGCTCCTACGAGCAGTACTTC.

The genes are TRBV5-8 and TRBJ2-5, with D tentatively TRBD2 (6 bases). The CDR3 runs to 15 residues. Trimming took 3 bases from V and 1 from J, leaving 13 bases between them. Germline CDR1 reads SGHTS; CDR2 reads YDEGEE. The CDR3 DNA sequence: TGTGCCAGCAGCTGGGGGAGCGGGCTCCAAGAGACCCAGTACTTC. Encoded protein: CASSWGSGLQETQYF.

The chain uses TRBV6-1 and TRBJ2-7, with TRBD2 matching over 7 bases. This CDR3 comprises 15 residues. V lost 1 base to trimming and J lost 2 bases; unmatched junction nucleotides: 5. CDR1 is MNHNS, CDR2 SASEGT, per germline. This chain's CDR3 is CASSEGLGGAYEQYF. CDR3 in DNA: TGTGCCAGCAGTGAAGGGCTGGGGGGGGCCTACGAGCAGTACTTC.

This clone showed up just a few times. This sequence joins TRBV19 and TRBJ1-5; perhaps TRBD1 as D (5 bases). The CDR3 has 14 amino acids. The germline V gene has CDR1 LNHDA and CDR2 SQIVND (reference sequence). V was shortened by 2 bases and J by 5 bases, with 10 bases between the two germline ends. CDR3 protein: CASSIQGRDQPQHF. CDR3 in DNA: TGTGCCAGTAGTATACAGGGTCGGGATCAGCCCCAGCATTTT.

The chain uses TRBV11-2 and TRBJ2-2; D is unresolved. Germline CDR1 is SGHAT and CDR2 is FQNNGV. The CDR3 loop spans 16 amino acids. V lost 1 base and J lost 6, with 15 bases in between. Here the CDR3 reads CASSLGVRHISGELFF. The DNA of the CDR3 is TGTGCCAGCAGCTTAGGTGTCAGACACATTTCCGGGGAGCTGTTTTTT.

The chain is built from TRBV4-3 and TRBJ2-1; 9 nucleotides match TRBD2. Germline assignment: CDR1 LGHNA and CDR2 YSLEER. Unmatched junction bases numbered 9, after V lost 4 bases and J lost 8 bases. The CDR3 has 15 residues. The chain's CDR3 is CASSLTGTSSYEQFF. The CDR3 region has the DNA TGCGCCAGCAGCCTGACCGGGACTAGCAGCTATGAGCAGTTCTTC.

The chain recombines TRBV19 with TRBJ1-3; the D gene is possibly TRBD1 (6 bases). Trimming took off 6 bases at V and 0 bases at J, with 9 bases between the two ends. The CDR3 has 14 amino acids. CDR1 is LNHDA and CDR2 is SQIVND in the germline V gene (reference sequence). CDR3 loop: CASRTGDSGNTIYF. In nucleotides, the CDR3 is TGTGCCAGTAGGACAGGCGACTCTGGAAACACCATATATTTT.

This clone occurred a few times. This sequence joins TRBV7-3 and TRBJ2-5; TRBD2 aligns across 8 bases. CDR1 and CDR2 from the germline V gene are SGHTA and FQGTGA. This CDR3 contains 16 residues. V lost 0 bases to trimming and J lost 0 bases; unmatched junction nucleotides: 3. The CDR3 DNA reads as TGTGCCAGCAGCTTAACGGGGCGGGGGGACCAAGAGACCCAGTACTTC. It is translated as CASSLTGRGDQETQYF.

The rearrangement uses TRBV7-3 and TRBJ2-1, with 14 bases identical to TRBD2. V shed 5 bases, J shed 6 bases, and the junction held 6 bases outside the gene matches. The CDR3 length is 16 residues. Germline-derived CDR1 and CDR2 are SGHTA and FQGTGA. Written as DNA, the CDR3 is TGTGCCAGCAGCGACACCGGGACTAGCGGGAGCAATGAGCAGTTCTTC. This codes for CASSDTGTSGSNEQFF.

In DNA form, the CDR3 reads TGTGCCAGCAGCTTAGGGGGGCGTCTTGGGGAAAATGCTTTCTTT. Protein: CASSLGGRLGENAFF. The chain carries TRBV11-2 and TRBJ1-1; tentatively, D is TRBD1 (6 bases). CDR3 length equals 15 residues. Germline CDR1 SGHAT, CDR2 FQNNGV. V shed 1 base and J shed 11 bases, with 20 bases lying between them.

This rearrangement joins TRBV6-5 to TRBJ2-7; possible D gene TRBD2, 5 bases. Germline assignment: CDR1 MNHEY and CDR2 SVGAGI. The V end lost 5 bases, the J end lost 5 bases, and 16 bases lay between the germline ends. This CDR3 contains 14 residues. The CDR3 is CASSDREQAHEQYF. Written as DNA, the CDR3 is TGTGCCAGCAGTGACCGGGAACAAGCCCACGAGCAGTACTTC.

The chain combines TRBV11-2 with TRBJ2-3; 13 bases agree with TRBD2. This CDR3 contains 15 residues. Germline-derived CDR1 and CDR2 are SGHAT and FQNNGV. J was trimmed by 4 bases and V by 2 bases; bases with no gene match: 0. CDR3 nucleotide sequence: TGTGCCAGCAGCTTAACTAGCGGGGGGGCAGATACGCAGTATTTT. This gives the protein CASSLTSGGADTQYF.

The chain combines TRBV21-1 with TRBJ2-1; the tabulated D call, TRBD2, remains unverified against the DNA. TRBV21-1 is noted as a pseudogene. CDR3 length: 19 residues. The CDR3 loop is CASSKAGLAGGSSYNEQFF. CDR3 nucleotides: TGTGCCAGCAGCAAAGCTGGACTAGCGGGGGGGAGCTCCTACAATGAGCAGTTCTTC.

This clone was seen a single time. The gene calls are TRBV18 and TRBJ2-1; a weak D match, TRBD2 (6 bases). This CDR3 contains 16 residues. V was pared by 2 bases and J by 4 bases, with 15 bases between. Germline values: CDR1 KGHSH, CDR2 LQKENI. Here the CDR3 reads CASSPETTSLYNEQFF. CDR3 nucleotides: TGTGCCAGCTCACCAGAGACTACTAGCTTATACAATGAGCAGTTCTTC. Full variable domain (missing parts from reference TRBV18 and TRBJ2-1): NAGVMQNPRHLVRRRGQEARLRCSPMKGHSHVYWYRQLPEEGLKFMVYLQKENIIDESGMPKERFSAEFPKEGPSILRIQQVVRGDSAAYFCASSPETTSLYNEQFFGPGTRLTVL.

The rearrangement uses TRBV14 and TRBJ2-3, with 16 positions matching TRBD2. CDR1 is SGHDN and CDR2 is FVKESK in the germline V gene. This CDR3 comprises 17 residues. J lost 4 bases, V lost 5 bases, and 6 bases had no gene match. This chain's CDR3 is CASSGTSGGAVADTQYF. The CDR3, as DNA: TGTGCCAGCAGCGGGACTAGCGGGGGGGCCGTGGCAGATACGCAGTATTTT. Combining the CDR3 with reference TRBV14 and TRBJ2-3 gives the whole variable domain EAGVTQFPSHSVIEKGQTVTLRCDPISGHDNLYWYRRVMGKEIKFLLHFVKESKQDESGMPNNRFLAERTGGTYSTLKVQPAELEDSGVYFCASSGTSGGAVADTQYFGPGTRLTVL.

V gene TRBV7-3 combines with J gene TRBJ2-1; a possible D gene is TRBD2 (5 bases). The CDR3 runs to 16 residues. V was clipped by 6 bases and J by 0 bases, with 15 bases between them. Per the germline V gene, CDR1 is SGHTA and CDR2 is FQGTGA. CDR3 residues: CASSLSGLSSYNEQFF. CDR3 DNA sequence: TGTGCCAGCAGTTTGAGCGGCCTAAGCTCCTACAATGAGCAGTTCTTC.

This sequence joins TRBV28 and TRBJ1-1; 9 bases align to TRBD1. The CDR3 spans 13 residues. V lost 3 bases to trimming and J lost 7 bases; unmatched junction nucleotides: 3. Germline loops: CDR1 MDHEN, CDR2 SYDVKM. The CDR3 sequence: CASSLGQGCEAFF. DNA of the CDR3: TGTGCCAGCAGTTTGGGACAGGGTTGTGAAGCTTTCTTT.

This chain uses TRBV28 with TRBJ2-7; 7 bases are shared with TRBD1. J was trimmed by 3 bases and V by 5 bases; bases with no gene match: 10. Germline lookup yields CDR1 MDHEN and CDR2 SYDVKM. The CDR3 is 15 amino acids. The CDR3 bases are TGTGCCAGCAGTCTTCGACAGGGAAGTCTCTACGAGCAGTACTTC. Amino acids: CASSLRQGSLYEQYF.

This clone was observed a single time. This chain links TRBV5-6 with TRBJ2-1; the D gene is possibly TRBD2 (5 bases). The germline CDR1 and CDR2 sequences are SGHDT and YYEEEE. The CDR3 is 15 residues long. Trimming stripped 2 bases from V and 3 bases from J, with 12 bases between. The CDR3 DNA reads TGTGCCAGCAGCTTAGGGCCGGGGATCTACAATGAGCAGTTCTTC. Translating gives CASSLGPGIYNEQFF. The full variable domain, rest sourced from reference TRBV5-6 and TRBJ2-1, is DAGVTQSPTHLIKTRGQQVTLRCSPKSGHDTVSWYQQALGQGPQFIFQYYEEEERQRGNFPDRFSGHQFPNYSSELNVNALLLGDSALYLCASSLGPGIYNEQFFGPGTRLTVL.

This chain connects TRBV25-1 to TRBJ1-5; D is ambiguous. The CDR3 runs to 15 residues. V was trimmed by 4 bases and J by 0 bases, leaving 10 bases between them. Germline lookup yields CDR1 MGHDK and CDR2 SYGVNS. The CDR3 protein is CASSVPGNSNQPQHF. As DNA, the CDR3 is TGTGCCAGCAGTGTTCCGGGTAATAGCAATCAGCCCCAGCATTTT.

This clone has more than one count but fewer than ten. The chain employs TRBV6-5 and TRBJ1-5; tentatively, D is TRBD1 (6 bases). Looked up from germline, CDR1 is MNHEY and CDR2 is SVGAGI. There are 15 residues in the CDR3. V lost 5 bases and J 0 bases, leaving 11 bases between the germline ends. The CDR3 loop is CASSANRASNQPQHF. CDR3 nucleotide sequence: TGTGCCAGCAGTGCTAACAGGGCTAGCAATCAGCCCCAGCATTTT.

The J gene is TRBJ2-7, the V gene TRBV7-6; 13 bases align to TRBD2. CDR1 is SGHVS, CDR2 FNYEAQ, per germline. The CDR3 covers 16 residues. J was trimmed by 7 bases and V by 5 bases; bases with no gene match: 11. CDR3 DNA sequence: TGTGCCAGCAGCCCTAAATCCGGGACTAGCGGGAAGGAGCAGTACTTC. Translating it yields CASSPKSGTSGKEQYF.

V gene TRBV2 combines with J gene TRBJ2-2, with 7 bases identical to TRBD2. CDR1 and CDR2 (germline): SNHLY, FYNNEI. This CDR3 has 17 amino acids. The V gene end was trimmed by 6 bases and the J gene end by 2 bases; junction bases not matched to a gene: 12. Here the CDR3 reads CASRSGTATKNTGELFF. Here the CDR3 DNA reads TGTGCCAGCAGAAGCGGGACGGCCACGAAAAACACCGGGGAGCTGTTTTTT.